This T cell receptor (beta chain) was recorded in a study of blood T cells in healthy people across ages. Study-wide results and limits: Roughly linear declines in TCR beta diversity per million T cells occurred with age. There were more naive CD4+ cells and higher diversity in long-lived donors than in aged donors. Correlation between TCR beta diversity and naive T cell percentage was strong.

To note about this clonotype: The antigen is unknown.

The authors ran a second PCR of 7 to 11 cycles using a sample-barcoded 5' primer and a J-beta primer mix. Tags on each cDNA molecule came from a template-switch adaptor with 12 random nucleotides. TCRdb called the 5' RACE reads again in MiXCR, with one record for every CDR3 protein. The repertoire holds fewer than 750,000 distinct CDR3 sequences, around 50% seen once, with just under 25% in the top ten. This CDR3 contains 14 residues. Looked up from germline, CDR1 is SQVTM and CDR2 is ANQGSEA. The J segment lost 7 bases and the V segment lost 4 bases, leaving 7 bases of the junction unmatched. J is TRBJ2-1 and V is TRBV29-1, with TRBD1 matching 10 bases. The clonotype comes from a man of 80 years or more in good health. The sequencing input was blood. The CDR3 region has the DNA TGCAGCGTTGTATCTCGGGACAGGGGAAATGAGCAGTTCTTC. Amino acid sequence: CSVVSRDRGNEQFF.